This is a list of T cell receptor beta chains from one sample in a study of CD8+CD57+ T cells in acquired aplastic anemia. One entry per CDR3 protein results from TCRdb running MiXCR on the reads. This sample yields around 180,000 distinct CDR3 sequences, of which about 44% are seen a single time; 10% to 15% belongs to the top ten. The sample comprised sorted CD4+, CD8+, or CD8+CD57+ T cells (not recorded which) from PBMCs. These receptors originate from a human donor with aplastic anemia. CDR3s include the opening cysteine and the closing phenylalanine or tryptophan. A D gene is named only where the DNA matches it firmly. Clone size is given for some rows only: seen once, a few or many times, or a class if the clone is expanded.

clone size	V gene	J gene	D gene	CDR3 DNA	CDR3 protein
few	TRBV29-1	TRBJ1-1	.	TGCAGCGTGACCCTGGGAAGGGGCACTGAAGCTTTCTTT	CSVTLGRGTEAFF
.	TRBV10-1	TRBJ2-7	TRBD2	TGCGCCAGCAGTGACCACCCGGGACTAGCGAGATACGAGCAGTACTTC	CASSDHPGLARYEQYF
many	TRBV5-1	TRBJ2-6	.	TGCGCCAGCAGCTTGGGGGGCTCTGGGGCCAACGTCCTGACTTTC	CASSLGGSGANVLTF
.	TRBV7-6	TRBJ2-7	TRBD2	TGTGCCAGCAGCTTAGGGCCGTTACTAGCGGGGGGGCAGGAGCAGTACTTC	CASSLGPLLAGGQEQYF
.	TRBV10-2	TRBJ2-7	.	TGCGCCAGCAGTGAGTACAGCAGCTCCTACGAGCAGTACTTC	CASSEYSSSYEQYF
many	TRBV12-3/TRBV12-4	TRBJ1-2	.	TGTGCCAGCACCCCACTAGCCGGGACGGAACATGGCTACACCTTC	CASTPLAGTEHGYTF
many	TRBV2	TRBJ2-3	.	TGTGCCAGCAGTGAACTGGGGACACACACAGATACGCAGTATTTT	CASSELGTHTDTQYF
.	TRBV7-9	TRBJ1-6	.	TGTGCCAGCGAGGGTCTAGATTCACCCCTCCACTTT	CASEGLDSPLHF
.	TRBV9	TRBJ2-7	TRBD2	TGTGCCAGCAGCACTTCCGGGACTAGCGACTACGAGCAGTACTTC	CASSTSGTSDYEQYF
few	TRBV5-1	TRBJ1-5	TRBD1	TGCGCCAGCAGCCCAGGGACAGGGGTCAATCAGCCCCAGCATTTT	CASSPGTGVNQPQHF
many	TRBV9	TRBJ1-2	.	TGTGCCAGCAGCGTAGTAGGTGAACAATACTATGGCTACACCTTC	CASSVVGEQYYGYTF
.	TRBV20-1	TRBJ2-1	.	TGCAGTGCTAGCGGACCCAACAATGAGCAGTTCTTC	CSASGPNNEQFF
.	TRBV10-2	TRBJ2-3	TRBD1	TGCGCCAGCACACTGACAGGGGAAGGGAGCACAGATACGCAGTATTTT	CASTLTGEGSTDTQYF
few	TRBV29-1	TRBJ1-5	.	TGCAGGGATTGGGACCGCTTATATCAGCCCCAGCATTTT	CRDWDRLYQPQHF
.	TRBV2	TRBJ2-7	.	TGTGCCAGCAGTAGACAGAGCTACGAGCAGTACTTC	CASSRQSYEQYF
.	TRBV20-1	TRBJ2-5	.	TGCAGTGCTGGGGGGCAAGAGACCCAGTACTTC	CSAGGQETQYF
.	TRBV29-1	TRBJ2-2	.	TGCAGCGCGGGACACCCGAACACCGGGGAGCTGTTTTTT	CSAGHPNTGELFF
.	TRBV10-3	TRBJ2-2	.	TGTGCCAGCAGTTACTCTGGGGGCGGTACCGGGGAGCTGTTTTTT	CASSYSGGGTGELFF
many	TRBV7-8	TRBJ2-3	TRBD2	TGTGCCAGCAGCTTGCAGCGGGGGGGGAGCACAGATACGCAGTATTTT	CASSLQRGGSTDTQYF
.	TRBV28	TRBJ1-5	.	TGTGCCAGCAGGAGGCAGGGCGATCAGCCCCAGCATTTT	CASRRQGDQPQHF
.	TRBV29-1	TRBJ1-4	.	TGCAGCGTTGCGTTCCGGGACACTTTAAATGAAAAACTGTTTTTT	CSVAFRDTLNEKLFF
.	TRBV20-1	TRBJ2-7	.	TGCAGTGCTAGAGATCAGAGGGATAACTACGAGCAGTACTTC	CSARDQRDNYEQYF
.	TRBV5-1	TRBJ2-3	TRBD1	TGCGCCAGCAGCTCAGGATGGGACAGGGTGTCAGATACGCAGTATTTT	CASSSGWDRVSDTQYF
.	TRBV19	TRBJ2-2	TRBD1	TGTGCCAGTAGTATATGGCCAAGGGGGCCCGGGGAGACCGGGGAGCTGTTTTTT	CASSIWPRGPGETGELFF
.	TRBV20-1	TRBJ2-7	.	TGCAGTGCTAGAGATCCGCACCCTTCCTTGAATGAGCAGTACTTC	CSARDPHPSLNEQYF
once	TRBV10-2	TRBJ1-5	.	TGCGCCAGCAGTGTTGGCTCCCGGGGTCAGCCCCAGCATTTT	CASSVGSRGQPQHF
.	TRBV20-1	TRBJ2-7	TRBD2	TGCAGTGCTGGAGAGGTTAGCGGGAGGAATGGGTACGAGCAGTACTTC	CSAGEVSGRNGYEQYF
.	TRBV12-3/TRBV12-4	TRBJ2-5	.	TGTGCCACCTCGGACGATCAAGAGACCCAGTACTTC	CATSDDQETQYF
.	TRBV7-2	TRBJ2-5	TRBD1	TGTGCCAGCAGCTTAGCATTGGCCGGACCGGGACAGGGGAGAGAGACCCAGTACTTC	CASSLALAGPGQGRETQYF
many	TRBV10-1	TRBJ2-7	.	TGCGCCAGCAGTGAAAGAGGGGGGCGCAAGGGGCACGAGCAGTACTTC	CASSERGGRKGHEQYF
many	TRBV29-1	TRBJ1-1	.	TGCAGCGTTTCACAACAGGGCTTTAACACTGAAGCTTTCTTT	CSVSQQGFNTEAFF
.	TRBV19	TRBJ1-5	.	TGTGCCAGTACCAGAGGAGGGGCTTTTGACAATCAGCCCCAGCATTTT	CASTRGGAFDNQPQHF
many	TRBV2	TRBJ1-4	.	TGTGCCAGCCGTATAGGTGGGAAACTGTTTTTT	CASRIGGKLFF
.	TRBV7-3	TRBJ2-5	.	TGTGCCAGCAGCTTAAACCCCGGGGAGACCCAGTACTTC	CASSLNPGETQYF
.	TRBV18	TRBJ2-2	TRBD2	TGTGCCAGCTCACCAGGCGGGGGGAGCAACGGGGAGCTGTTTTTT	CASSPGGGSNGELFF